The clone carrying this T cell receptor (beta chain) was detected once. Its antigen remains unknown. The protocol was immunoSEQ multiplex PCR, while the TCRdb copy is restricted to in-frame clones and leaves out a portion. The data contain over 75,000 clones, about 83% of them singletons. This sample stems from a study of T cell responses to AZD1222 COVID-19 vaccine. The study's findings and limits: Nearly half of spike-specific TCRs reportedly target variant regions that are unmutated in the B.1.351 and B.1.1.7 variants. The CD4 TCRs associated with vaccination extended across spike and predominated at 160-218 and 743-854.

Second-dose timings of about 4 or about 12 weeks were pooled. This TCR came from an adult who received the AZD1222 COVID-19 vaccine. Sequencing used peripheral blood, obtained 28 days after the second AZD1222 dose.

The CDR3 nucleotides are TGCGCCAGCAGCCAAGATGGGGGACAGGGGAATTCACCCCTCCACTTT. Translating gives CASSQDGGQGNSPLHF. This chain joins TRBV4-3 and TRBJ1-6; 10 bases align to TRBD1. CDR3 length: 16 amino acids. Germline lookup yields CDR1 LGHNA and CDR2 YSLEER. The ends lost 0 bases at V and 7 bases at J; junction bases unmatched: 3.